This entry features one T cell receptor (beta chain) sequence. The record originates from a study of control samples from healthy donors and cancer patients. Here immunoSEQ multiplex PCR was the method, and the copy in TCRdb shows in-frame clones only, minus some. The repertoire consists of about 150,000 clones, with approximately 91% occurring once and the leading ten covering approximately 2%. This CDR3 has 16 residues. CDR1 GTSNPN and CDR2 SVGIG come from the germline V gene (reference sequence). V was shortened by 3 bases and J by 5 bases, with 17 bases between the two germline ends. This sequence joins TRBV30 and TRBJ1-6, with TRBD1 as a possible D gene (6 bases). This receptor was identified in a woman aged 40-49 years in good health. The sequencing sample was made of blood. CDR3 region: CAWREGGTNDNSPLHF. CDR3 sequence (DNA): TGTGCCTGGAGGGAGGGGGGGACTAACGATAATTCACCCCTCCACTTT.